This T cell receptor (beta chain) was observed in a study of blood T cells in healthy people across ages. This clonotype was observed many times. The CDR3 runs to 14 residues. V lost 7 bases, J lost 5 bases, and 20 bases lay in between. The V gene's germline CDR1 is SQVTM and CDR2 ANQGSEA. Next came a second PCR, run for about 7 to 12 cycles, which used a sample-barcoded 5' primer along with a J-beta primer mix. TCRdb re-called the 5' RACE reads with MiXCR, one entry per CDR3 protein. The sample has 1.5 million to 2 million distinct CDR3 sequences, roughly 27% seen once. The sequence was collected from a young woman in good health. Sequenced: blood. This chain connects TRBV29-1 to TRBJ2-5, with D unclear. This chain's CDR3 is CSAAGPVPVETQYF. The CDR3 region has the DNA TGCAGCGCCGCTGGACCAGTCCCAGTGGAGACCCAGTACTTC.